The 10 T cell receptor beta chains presented below share a single source sample, sequenced in a study of blood T cell repertoires in COVID-19. TCRdb's table, derived via immunoSEQ multiplex PCR, lists solely in-frame clones and lacks some. The data hold 55,000 to 90,000 clones, with around 84% observed a single time. Sequencing input: peripheral blood. Source of these receptors: a woman between 65 and 79 years old with acute or convalescent COVID-19.

J is TRBJ2-7 and V is TRBV11-2; 7 bases are shared with TRBD1. The CDR3 is made up of 15 amino acids. CDR1 SGHAT and CDR2 FQNNGV come from the germline V gene. V shed 5 bases, J shed 6 bases, and the junction held 13 bases outside the gene matches. CDR3 nucleotide sequence: TGTGCCAGCAGCCCATTCTGGGACAGTTCGAGCGAGCAGTACTTC. Translating it yields CASSPFWDSSSEQYF.

The rearrangement uses TRBV9 and TRBJ2-3; D is possibly TRBD2 (5 bases). Germline-derived CDR1 and CDR2 are SGDLS and YYNGEE. The length of the CDR3 is 16 residues. Trimming removed 3 bases from V and 1 base from J, with 15 bases in between. The CDR3 region has the DNA TGTGCCAGCAGCGGACCCGGGATTACTGGCACAGATACGCAGTATTTT. This encodes CASSGPGITGTDTQYF.

The V call is TRBV19, the J call TRBJ2-7, with D perhaps TRBD1 (6 bases). The germline V gene has CDR1 LNHDA and CDR2 SQIVND (reference sequence). Trimming removed 7 bases at V and 3 bases at J, with 16 bases between. This CDR3 is 14 amino acids long. The CDR3 DNA reads as TGTGCCAGTACTCCGACAGGATCATTCTACGAGCAGTACTTC. Translation gives CASTPTGSFYEQYF. Full variable domain (rest looked up from reference TRBV19 and TRBJ2-7): DGGITQSPKYLFRKEGQNVTLSCEQNLNHDAMYWYRQDPGQGLRLIYYSQIVNDFQKGDIAEGYSVSREKKESFPLTVTSAQKNPTAFYLCASTPTGSFYEQYFGPGTRLTVT.

The count of this clone is one. The chain combines TRBV7-3 with TRBJ2-2; D unresolved. The CDR3 has 17 amino acids. CDR1 is SGHTA and CDR2 is FQGTGA in the germline V gene. V was shortened by 4 bases and J by 6 bases, with 21 bases between the two germline ends. The CDR3 protein is CASSSISLVGAAGELFF. The CDR3 nucleotides read TGTGCCAGCAGCTCCATTTCCCTAGTCGGTGCCGCCGGGGAGCTGTTTTTT.

V is TRBV25-1 and J is TRBJ1-4, with 10 positions matching TRBD1. V was pared by 6 bases and J by 7 bases, with 5 bases of the junction left unmatched. The CDR3 totals 14 residues. CDR1 and CDR2 from the germline V gene are MGHDK and SYGVNS. CDR3 region: CASRQTGGSEKLFF. The CDR3 coding sequence is TGTGCCAGCAGACAGACAGGGGGCTCTGAAAAACTGTTTTTT.

This clone was recorded only once. This chain uses TRBV11-2 with TRBJ2-3; 9 bases are a match to TRBD2. With 3 bases clipped from V and 3 bases from J, the junction kept 7 bases outside the gene matches. The CDR3 consists of 16 residues. Germline V CDR1 and CDR2: SGHAT, FQNNGV. The DNA for the CDR3 is TGTGCCAGCAGCTTCTTAGCGGGAGCTCGGACAGATACGCAGTATTTT. It specifies CASSFLAGARTDTQYF.

This clone was seen just once. The rearrangement joins TRBV12-3 or TRBV12-4 to TRBJ2-3; D is unresolved. This CDR3 has 13 amino acids. V was cut by 2 bases and J by 3 bases, with 6 bases left in between. Here the CDR3 reads CASSLLSTDTQYF. CDR3 DNA: TGTGCCAGCAGTTTATTATCGACAGATACGCAGTATTTT.

V usage is TRBV7-9 and J usage is TRBJ2-7, with 10 bases aligning to TRBD2. The CDR3 spans 15 residues. V shed 1 base, J shed 5 bases, and the junction held 5 bases outside the gene matches. The V gene's germline CDR1 is SEHNR and CDR2 FQNEAQ (reference sequence). DNA of the CDR3: TGTGCCAGCAGCTTAGGAAGCGGGAGGGATCACGAGCAGTACTTC. Amino acid sequence: CASSLGSGRDHEQYF. Supplemented by reference TRBV7-9 and TRBJ2-7, the full variable domain reads DTGVSQNPRHKITKRGQNVTFRCDPISEHNRLYWYRQTLGQGPEFLTYFQNEAQLEKSRLLSDRFSAERPKGSFSTLEIQRTEQGDSAMYLCASSLGSGRDHEQYFGPGTRLTVT.

With respect to this clone: A read error may account for a junction end that differs from germline. The gene calls are TRBV25-1 and TRBJ2-7; weak D call: TRBD2 (6 bases). Germline V gives CDR1 MGHDK, CDR2 SYGVNS. This CDR3 has 14 amino acids. This CDR3 is CATSKEGSYYEQYF. The CDR3 bases are TGTGCCACCAGTAAGGAGGGCTCCTACTACGAGCAGTACTTC.

The V and J genes are TRBV18 and TRBJ2-7; 11 bases are shared with TRBD2. V shed 2 bases, J shed 0 bases, and the junction held 12 bases outside the gene matches. This CDR3 has 19 amino acids. Per the germline V gene, CDR1 is KGHSH and CDR2 is LQKENI. CDR3: CASSPSPGTSGLNSYEQYF. DNA of the CDR3: TGTGCCAGCTCACCAAGCCCGGGGACTAGCGGACTGAACTCCTACGAGCAGTACTTC.